The present T cell receptor (beta chain) was sequenced within a study of blood T cells in healthy people across ages. Points from the study as a whole: Age brought a roughly linear fall in TCR beta diversity measured per million T cells. Researchers said unsorted PBMCs prevented a conclusive naive versus antigen-experienced comparison.

Together with a sample-barcoded 5' primer, a J-beta primer mix was included in a second PCR lasting about 7 to 11 cycles. Researchers report that a template-switch adaptor with 12 random nucleotides tagged each cDNA molecule. TCRdb called the 5' RACE reads again in MiXCR, with one record for every CDR3 protein. The data contain hundreds of thousands of distinct CDR3 sequences, 58% of them singletons. The CDR3 runs to 12 residues. Germline V gene data show CDR1 as SQVTM and CDR2 as ANQGSEA. This clonotype was seen once. Its antigen remains unknown. Sequenced: blood. The chain is built from TRBV29-1 and TRBJ2-1; D remains unclear. The end of the DNA fits TRBJ2-7 better, so the J call may be wrong. This sequence was found in a man under 40 in good health. CDR3 sequence (DNA): TGCAGCGTTGAGGGCACCAACAATGAGCAGTACTTC. It specifies CSVEGTNNEQYF.